This TCR beta chain was sequenced for a study of T cell responses to AZD1222 COVID-19 vaccine (dated by TCRdb to about 2021). Study-wide context: AZD1222 recipients with second doses at about 4 weeks or about 12 weeks were pooled, because spike-specific TCR depth and breadth did not differ between schedules. TCR sequencing covered about 230 trial participants: 200 to 220 given two doses of AZD1222 and 26 given two doses of MenACWY control vaccine. Trial participants were enrolled by age into subgroups of 18-55, 56-69 and 70-plus years, and around 140, 26 and 57 TCR-sequenced participants, respectively, were included in these subgroups. Study-level results and caveats: Participants were mostly white British, with more females than males. The authors suggested clonal diversity may have been underestimated. Conclusions about previously exposed vaccinees are limited, since just 6 or 7 AZD1222 recipients were seropositive for SARS-CoV-2 at baseline. CD4 TCRs associated with the vaccine covered the entire spike protein, and the dominant responses were in regions 160-218 and 743-854. Epitopes outside the regions mutated in the B.1.351 and B.1.1.7 variants were reportedly recognized by nearly half of the unique spike-specific TCRs. In the small 56-69-year group, the increase in depth fell short of significance, most likely because of low power. After two AZD1222 doses, spike-specific TCR breadth and depth were significantly higher than at day 0 and than in MenACWY recipients. No day 14 peak-response samples were available, so repertoires were characterized only after the peak T cell response.

The time point label of this sample denotes: baseline before first vaccination. Samples from vaccinated people were obtained from the UK trials COV001 and COV002, which included a single-blind randomized controlled phase 2/3 trial of AZD1222 (ChAdOx1 nCoV-19) in healthy adults. For TCRbeta chain sequencing, PBMC samples were collected from trial participants at day 0 and at day 28 after the second dose. The CDR3 regions of human TCRbeta chains were analyzed by immunosequencing. On the authors' methods: TCRs in the repertoires were matched against a reference library of SARS-CoV-2-specific TCRs that had been generated with the MIRA antigen-specificity platform. Breadth was defined as the fraction of unique TCRs that were SARS-CoV-2-associated, and depth was defined as the fraction of total T cells that were SARS-CoV-2-associated. Using the MIRA data, every spike-specific TCR was mapped to the spike region that the TCR reacted to and assigned to either a CD4 or a CD8 class. Log10-transformed breadth and depth values were compared by one-way ANOVA with Sidak's multiple comparisons tests. TCRdb took this table from immuneACCESS and kept in-frame rearrangements with V and J called. Such tables lack part of the clones; where checked against another copy, unresolved V genes explain under half of the gap, and the rest is unexplained. V, J and clone size were drawn from that table, and D and trimming were deduced from the DNA. The sample contains more than 150,000 clones, 90% to 95% of them found a single time. The leading ten clones occupy about 9.2% of the sample.

Comments on this clone: Its binding antigen is unknown. Per-base qualities were not stored, and no clone one base away is much larger.

V ends up 5 bases short and J 10 bases short, with an unmatched junction base count of 10. CDR1 and CDR2 are read off the germline V gene as MNHEY and SVGEGT. From cysteine to phenylalanine, the CDR3 is 14 amino acids long. Only the CDR3 region is kept as DNA, spanning 42 bases read in frame from base 1. The sequence was obtained from an adult in good health. Source: peripheral blood, taken on day 0 of AZD1222 vaccination. Recombination linked TRBV6-2 or TRBV6-3 to TRBJ2-2; TRBD1 matches 7 bases in the middle. The DNA sequence reads TGTGCCAGCAGTCGCGGACAGGTTCTGGCGGAGCTGTTTTTT. It translates as CASSRGQVLAELFF.